These T cell receptor beta chains were read from a single sample in a study of blood T cells in healthy people across ages. TCRdb re-called the 5' RACE reads through MiXCR, storing one row per CDR3 protein. This sample yields fewer than 700,000 distinct CDR3 sequences, of which around half are seen a single time; around 24% belongs to the top ten. The sequenced sample was blood. The receptors originated from a man older than 75 in good health. CDR3s include the opening cysteine and the closing phenylalanine or tryptophan. The D gene is left open where the match is weak. Clone sizes are given selectively: once, few, many, or a class where the clone is expanded.

v_call,d_call,j_call,clone_size,cdr3_length,cdr3_nt,cdr3_aa
TRBV13,.,TRBJ2-3,.,17,TGTGCCAGCAGCTTAGGCCCTCCGGTGGGAGCGACAGATACGCAGTATTTT,CASSLGPPVGATDTQYF
TRBV13,TRBD2,TRBJ2-1,.,15,TGTGCCAGCAGCTGGACTAGCGGGGATTACAATGAGCAGTTCTTC,CASSWTSGDYNEQFF
TRBV9,.,TRBJ2-7,.,14,TGTGCCAGCAGCGTAGCGGAGGCGGCCTACGAGCAGTACTTC,CASSVAEAAYEQYF
TRBV5-1,.,TRBJ2-5,.,16,TGCGCCAGCAGCTTGGCTGTGGGGGTGGGGCAAGAGACCCAGTACTTC,CASSLAVGVGQETQYF
TRBV3-1,.,TRBJ2-5,.,14,TGTGCCAGCAGCCGAGAAGGTAGCCTCGATGAGCAGTACTTC,CASSREGSLDEQYF
TRBV28,TRBD1,TRBJ2-1,.,16,TGTGCCAGCACCTTACCCGGGACAGGGGGCAACAATGAGCAGTTCTTC,CASTLPGTGGNNEQFF
TRBV20-1,TRBD2,TRBJ2-1,.,18,TGCAGTGCCGCCACAGGCCTAGCGGGAGGAAGCTCCTACAATGAGCAGTTCTTC,CSAATGLAGGSSYNEQFF
TRBV20-1,TRBD1,TRBJ1-4,.,15,TGCAGTACCTTACATCCGGGACAGGGGAATGAAAAACTGTTTTTT,CSTLHPGQGNEKLFF
TRBV7-9,.,TRBJ1-5,.,12,TGTGCCAGCAGTTTAGACCAGGCCGGCCAGCATTTT,CASSLDQAGQHF
TRBV10-3,TRBD1,TRBJ2-7,once,13,TGTGCCGTGCTAGGACAGGGAATCTACGAGCAGTACTTC,CAVLGQGIYEQYF
TRBV6-6,.,TRBJ2-7,many,15,TGTGCCAGCAGTTACTCGGGCGCTGGGAGCCACGAGCAGTACTTC,CASSYSGAGSHEQYF